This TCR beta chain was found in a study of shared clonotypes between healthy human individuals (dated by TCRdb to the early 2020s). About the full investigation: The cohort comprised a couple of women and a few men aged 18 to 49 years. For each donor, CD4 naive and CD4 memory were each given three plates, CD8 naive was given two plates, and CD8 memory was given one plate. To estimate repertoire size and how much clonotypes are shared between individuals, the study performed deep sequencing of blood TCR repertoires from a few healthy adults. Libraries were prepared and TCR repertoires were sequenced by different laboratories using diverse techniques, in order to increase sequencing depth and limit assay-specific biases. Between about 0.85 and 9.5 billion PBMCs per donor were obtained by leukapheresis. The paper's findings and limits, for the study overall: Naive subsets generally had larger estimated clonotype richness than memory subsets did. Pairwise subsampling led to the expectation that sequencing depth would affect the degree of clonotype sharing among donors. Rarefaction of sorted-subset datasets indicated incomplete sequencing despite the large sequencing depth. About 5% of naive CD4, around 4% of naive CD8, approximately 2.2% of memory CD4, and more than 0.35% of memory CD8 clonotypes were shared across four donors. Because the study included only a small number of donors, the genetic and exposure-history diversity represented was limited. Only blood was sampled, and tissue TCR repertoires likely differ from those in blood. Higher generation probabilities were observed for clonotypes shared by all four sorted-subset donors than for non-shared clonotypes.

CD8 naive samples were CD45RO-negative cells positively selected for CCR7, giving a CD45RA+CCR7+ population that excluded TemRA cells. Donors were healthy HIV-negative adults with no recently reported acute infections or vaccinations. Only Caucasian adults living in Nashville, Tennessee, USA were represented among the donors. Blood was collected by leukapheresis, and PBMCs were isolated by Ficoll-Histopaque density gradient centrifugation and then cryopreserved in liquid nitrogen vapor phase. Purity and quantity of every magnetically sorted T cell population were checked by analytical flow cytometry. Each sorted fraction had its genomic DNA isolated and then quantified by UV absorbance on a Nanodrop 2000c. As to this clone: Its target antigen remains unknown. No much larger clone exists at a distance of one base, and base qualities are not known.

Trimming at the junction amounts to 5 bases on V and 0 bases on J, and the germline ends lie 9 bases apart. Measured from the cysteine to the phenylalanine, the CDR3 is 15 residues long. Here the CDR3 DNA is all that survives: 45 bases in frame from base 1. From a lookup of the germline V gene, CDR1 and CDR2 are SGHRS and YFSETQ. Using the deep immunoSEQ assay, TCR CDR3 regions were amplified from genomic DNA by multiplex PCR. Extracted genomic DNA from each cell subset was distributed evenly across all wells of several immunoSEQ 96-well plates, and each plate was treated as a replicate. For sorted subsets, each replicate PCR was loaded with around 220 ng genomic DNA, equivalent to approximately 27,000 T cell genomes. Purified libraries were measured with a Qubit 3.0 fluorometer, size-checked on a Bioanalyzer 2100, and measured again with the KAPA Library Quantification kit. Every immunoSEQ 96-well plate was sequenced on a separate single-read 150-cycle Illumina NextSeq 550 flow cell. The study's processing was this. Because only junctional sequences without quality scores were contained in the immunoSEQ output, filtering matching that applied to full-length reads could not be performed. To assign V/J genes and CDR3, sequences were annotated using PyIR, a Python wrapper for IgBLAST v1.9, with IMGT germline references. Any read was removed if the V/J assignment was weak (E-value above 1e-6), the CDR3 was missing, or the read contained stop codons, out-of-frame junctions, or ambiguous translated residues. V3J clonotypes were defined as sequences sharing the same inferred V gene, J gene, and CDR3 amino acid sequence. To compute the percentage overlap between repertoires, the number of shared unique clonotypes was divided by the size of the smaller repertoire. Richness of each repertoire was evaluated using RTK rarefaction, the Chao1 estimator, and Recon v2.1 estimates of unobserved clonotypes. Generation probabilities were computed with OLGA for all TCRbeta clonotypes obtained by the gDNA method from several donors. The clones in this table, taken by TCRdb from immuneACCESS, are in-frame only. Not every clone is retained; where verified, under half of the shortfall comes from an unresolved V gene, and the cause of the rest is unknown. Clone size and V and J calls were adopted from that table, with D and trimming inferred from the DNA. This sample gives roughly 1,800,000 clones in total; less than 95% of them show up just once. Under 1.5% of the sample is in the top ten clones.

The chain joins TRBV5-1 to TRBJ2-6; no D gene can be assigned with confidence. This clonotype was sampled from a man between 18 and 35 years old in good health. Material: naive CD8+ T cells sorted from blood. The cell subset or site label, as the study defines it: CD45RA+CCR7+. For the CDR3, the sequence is CASRDGISGANVLTF. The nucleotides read TGCGCCAGCAGGGACGGTATCTCTGGGGCCAACGTCCTGACTTTC.